The 12 T cell receptor beta chains in this list originate from one sample, sequenced in a study of T cells in Graves' hyperthyroidism and ophthalmopathy. From RNA transcripts, TCR beta CDR3 regions were amplified. HTBI primers were the set used in a first-round RT-PCR of the TCR CDR3. TCRdb reanalysed the multiplex PCR reads using MiXCR and keeps one entry per CDR3 protein. The sample consists of 530,000 or so distinct CDR3 sequences, roughly 18% of them appearing once. The sequenced sample consisted of blood. The origin of the receptors is a woman under 30 with Graves' ophthalmopathy.

This clonotype was detected many times. The V call is TRBV9, the J call TRBJ1-1; D ambiguous. Trimming removed 0 bases from V and 1 base from J, with 13 bases in between. The CDR3 sequence is 16 residues long. Germline CDR1 and CDR2: SGDLS and YYNGEE. Written as DNA, the CDR3 is TGTGCCAGCAGCGTAGTGGCAGACATTACGAACACTGAAGCTTTCTTT. Translation: CASSVVADITNTEAFF.

In its sample, this clonotype was seen once. One base away lies a much larger clone, so this may be a sequencing read error. The rearrangement links TRBV20-1 to TRBJ2-7; D not certain. Germline lookup yields CDR1 DFQATT and CDR2 SNEGSKA (reference sequence). The germline V and J ends were trimmed by 2 bases and 6 bases, with 14 bases remaining between them. The CDR3 length is 13 residues. The CDR3 DNA reads TGCAGTGCTAGACCCAGGAGTTACGGCGAGCAGTACTTC. Amino acids: CSARPRSYGEQYF.

This clonotype was recorded at least ten times. This chain's CDR3 is CASSYDGQGDTEAFF. The CDR3 DNA sequence: TGTGCCAGCAGTTACGACGGACAGGGAGACACTGAAGCTTTCTTT. The chain joins TRBV6-6 to TRBJ1-1, with 8 bases aligning to TRBD1. CDR1 and CDR2 from the germline V gene are MNHNY and SVGAGI (reference sequence). CDR3 length: 15 residues. V dropped 2 bases and J dropped 3; count of bases not matched to a gene: 5.

This clonotype was counted at least ten times. V is TRBV28 and J is TRBJ2-7; no clear D gene. CDR3 length: 12 residues. Germline CDR1 and CDR2: MDHEN and SYDVKM. Trimming removed 7 bases at V and 0 bases at J, with 7 bases between. The CDR3 nucleotides are TGTGCCAGCACTCCAAACTCCTACGAGCAGTACTTC. Its protein is CASTPNSYEQYF.

This clonotype was counted between two and nine times. CDR3 region: CASSVGGTSGSYEQYF. The CDR3 DNA reads as TGTGCCAGCAGCGTAGGGGGGACTAGCGGCTCCTACGAGCAGTACTTC. V is TRBV9 and J is TRBJ2-7; 11 positions match TRBD2. CDR3 length equals 16 residues. J lost 0 bases, V lost 0 bases, and 2 bases had no gene match. Germline V lookup: CDR1 SGDLS, CDR2 YYNGEE.

This clonotype was counted at least ten times. The rearrangement joins TRBV12-3 or TRBV12-4 to TRBJ2-3, with D possibly being TRBD1 (6 bases). The CDR3 length is 15 residues. V was shortened by 2 bases and J by 3 bases, with 12 bases between the two germline ends. As DNA, the CDR3 is TGTGCCAGCAGTTTACAGGGGTTTGCAACAGATACGCAGTATTTT. This gives the protein CASSLQGFATDTQYF.

In its sample, this clonotype was seen many times. The genes are TRBV4-1 and TRBJ1-1; no definite D call. V lost 0 bases, J lost 5 bases, and 10 bases lay in between. Germline assignment: CDR1 MGHRA and CDR2 YSYEKL. The CDR3 is made up of 14 amino acids. The CDR3 nucleotides are TGCGCCAGCAGCCAAGAGGGATTCGGGACTGAAGCTTTCTTT. Its protein is CASSQEGFGTEAFF.

The CDR3 DNA reads as TGTGCCAGCAGTTACAGGACTTTCTCTCGCAGGGGGGTATCGAACACCGGGGAGCTGTTTTTT. It translates to CASSYRTFSRRGVSNTGELFF. The V call is TRBV6-9, the J call TRBJ2-2, with a tentative D call TRBD1 (7 bases). The CDR3 consists of 21 residues. CDR1 is MNHGY, CDR2 SVAAGI, per germline. The V end was cut by 3 bases, the J end by 0 bases, with 26 bases between.

The sample holds many counts of this clonotype. The chain employs TRBV4-1 and TRBJ1-2; TRBD1 is a possible D gene (6 bases). The V end was cut by 0 bases, the J end by 5 bases, with 16 bases between. This CDR3 is built from 16 residues. The germline CDR1 and CDR2 sequences are MGHRA and YSYEKL. CDR3 loop: CASSQDPDSDTYGYTF. CDR3 DNA sequence: TGCGCCAGCAGCCAAGATCCGGACAGTGACACGTATGGCTACACCTTC.

V gene TRBV20-1 combines with J gene TRBJ1-2; D call uncertain. The CDR3 loop spans 13 amino acids. V was shortened by 5 bases and J by 4 bases, with 14 bases between the two germline ends. Per the germline V gene, CDR1 is DFQATT and CDR2 is SNEGSKA (reference sequence). The CDR3 DNA is TGCAGTGCTCCCCGAGGGCCCTCCTATGGCTACACCTTC. Its translation: CSAPRGPSYGYTF.

The CDR3 nucleotides read TGTGCCAGCAGCCGTGAATACGCGGCCGGGGAGCTGTTTTTT. Amino acids: CASSREYAAGELFF. The chain combines TRBV7-2 with TRBJ2-2; no reliable D call. Germline V lookup: CDR1 SGHTA, CDR2 FQGNSA. Trimming took off 5 bases at V and 6 bases at J, with 13 bases between the two ends. The CDR3 extends over 14 amino acids.

This clonotype has a count of ten or more. This sequence joins TRBV6-1 and TRBJ1-4; D is possibly TRBD1 (5 bases). The CDR3 is made up of 16 amino acids. V was clipped by 4 bases and J by 5 bases, with 17 bases between them. Germline CDR1 MNHNS, CDR2 SASEGT. CDR3 coding DNA: TGTGCCAGCAGTGTTCTCGGGGCCGGAGCCAATGAAAAACTGTTTTTT. Its translation: CASSVLGAGANEKLFF.